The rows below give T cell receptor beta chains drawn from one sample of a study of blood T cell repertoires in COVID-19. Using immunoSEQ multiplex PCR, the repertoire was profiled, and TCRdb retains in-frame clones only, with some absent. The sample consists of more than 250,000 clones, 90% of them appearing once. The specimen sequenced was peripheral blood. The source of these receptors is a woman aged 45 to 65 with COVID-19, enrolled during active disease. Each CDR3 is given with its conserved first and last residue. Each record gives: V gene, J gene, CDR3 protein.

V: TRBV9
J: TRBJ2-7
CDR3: CASSLTQMPYEQYF

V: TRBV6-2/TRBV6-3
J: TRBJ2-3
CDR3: CASSYIIDTQYF

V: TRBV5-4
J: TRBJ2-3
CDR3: CASGFGAGTDTQYF

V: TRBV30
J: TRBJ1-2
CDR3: CAWNPGGDYGYTF

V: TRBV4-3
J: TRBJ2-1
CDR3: CASSQNYGSTYNEQFF

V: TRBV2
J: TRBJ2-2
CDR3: CASRKTSGSVTGELFF

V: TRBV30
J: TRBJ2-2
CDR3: CAWNEGVENTGELFF

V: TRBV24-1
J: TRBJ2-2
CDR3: CATSRKLATGELFF

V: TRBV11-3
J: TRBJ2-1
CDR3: CASSFVSGKGPNEQFF

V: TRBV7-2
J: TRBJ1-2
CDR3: CASGPRQGAAYGYTF

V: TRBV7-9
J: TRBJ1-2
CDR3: CASSSGQGADYGYTF